The present TCR beta chain was sequenced within a study of CXCR3-negative and CXCR3-positive naive CD8 T cells. This CDR3 comprises 16 residues. Germline CDR1 is SGDLS and CDR2 is YYNGEE. 5' RACE with UMI labels generated the TRB cDNA libraries. TCRdb processed the 5' RACE reads again and assigns one entry to each CDR3 protein, with no DNA. The sample has some 130,000 distinct CDR3 sequences. What was sequenced was naive CXCR3- CD8+ T cells from blood. As to subset: CD45RO-CCR7+CD27+CD95- naive CD8+ T cells lacking CXCR3 (TNR3-). The chain is built from TRBV9 and TRBJ2-2; the TCRdb D gene call, TRBD1, has no DNA to confirm it. The clonotype was recovered from a human donor in good health. Some clones in this sample may be carry-over from other donors' samples. CDR3: CASSFPPGLDTGELFF.